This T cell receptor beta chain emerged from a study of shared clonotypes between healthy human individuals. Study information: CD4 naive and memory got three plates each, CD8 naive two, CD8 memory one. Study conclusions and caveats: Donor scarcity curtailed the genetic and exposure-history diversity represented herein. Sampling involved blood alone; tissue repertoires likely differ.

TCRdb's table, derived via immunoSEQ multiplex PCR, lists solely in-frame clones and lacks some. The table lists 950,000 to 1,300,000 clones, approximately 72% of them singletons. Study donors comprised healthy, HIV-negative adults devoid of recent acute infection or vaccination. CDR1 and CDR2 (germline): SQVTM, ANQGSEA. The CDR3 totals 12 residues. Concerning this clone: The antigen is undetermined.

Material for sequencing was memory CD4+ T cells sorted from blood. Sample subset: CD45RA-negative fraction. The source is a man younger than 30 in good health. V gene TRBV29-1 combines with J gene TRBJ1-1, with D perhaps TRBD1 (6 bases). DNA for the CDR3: TGCTCCACGGGGGCTATGAACACTGAAGCTTTCTTT. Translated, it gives CSTGAMNTEAFF.